Below are 7 T cell receptor beta chains sequenced from a single sample in a study of T cell responses to AZD1222 COVID-19 vaccine. Sequenced by immunoSEQ multiplex PCR; TCRdb stores in-frame clones only, minus some. Among approximately 210,000 clones listed, about 94% were seen once. The specimen was peripheral blood, collected 28 days after the second dose of the MenACWY control vaccine. Receptors originate from an adult who received the MenACWY meningococcal vaccine as a control.

This chain links TRBV15 with TRBJ1-5, with a weak D call TRBD1 (6 bases). CDR3 size: 15 residues. Germline values: CDR1 LNHNV, CDR2 YYDKDF (reference sequence). V was cut by 3 bases and J by 6 bases, with 15 bases left in between. The CDR3 protein is CATSSGWTEAQPQHF. In DNA, the CDR3 is TGTGCCACCAGCAGCGGCTGGACAGAGGCTCAGCCCCAGCATTTT.

This clone was detected a few times. The chain combines TRBV10-3 with TRBJ2-7; a weak D match, TRBD2 (5 bases). The V gene lost 3 bases and the J gene lost 0 bases, with 9 bases spanning the gap. CDR1 ENHRY and CDR2 SYGVKD come from the germline V gene. The CDR3 length is 14 residues. For the CDR3, the DNA is TGTGCCATCAGTGAAGGGCGGGTCTCCTACGAGCAGTACTTC. It translates to CAISEGRVSYEQYF.

The V call is TRBV7-2, the J call TRBJ2-1; 7 bases align to TRBD2. There are 15 residues in the CDR3. V lost 7 bases to trimming and J lost 0 bases; unmatched junction nucleotides: 6. Germline loops: CDR1 SGHTA, CDR2 FQGNSA. The CDR3: CASKTGGSSYNEQFF. For the CDR3, the DNA is TGTGCCAGCAAAACCGGGGGGAGCTCCTACAATGAGCAGTTCTTC.

The J gene is TRBJ1-4, the V gene TRBV5-1, with a tentative D call TRBD1 (6 bases). V lost 2 bases and J lost 0, with 14 bases in between. This CDR3 region has 17 residues. Looked up from germline, CDR1 is SGHRS and CDR2 is YFSETQ. The CDR3 sequence is CASSFNPGEATNEKLFF. The CDR3 DNA is TGCGCCAGCAGCTTTAATCCAGGGGAGGCAACTAATGAAAAACTGTTTTTT.

V gene TRBV30 combines with J gene TRBJ1-1; D possibly corresponds to TRBD1 (6 bases). The CDR3 is 13 residues long. Looked up from germline, CDR1 is GTSNPN and CDR2 is SVGIG (reference sequence). Trimming took off 1 base at V and 3 bases at J, with 9 bases between the two ends. In nucleotides, the CDR3 is TGTGCCTGGAGTGCGGGGGGGCACACTGAAGCTTTCTTT. It is translated as CAWSAGGHTEAFF.

This chain uses TRBV10-3 with TRBJ2-7; 7 nucleotides agree with TRBD2. Trimming removed 4 bases from V and 3 bases from J; junction bases left unmatched: 9. This CDR3 contains 15 residues. Germline V gene lookup returns CDR1 ENHRY and CDR2 SYGVKD. In DNA form, the CDR3 reads TGTGCCATCAGTGGCGGACTAGAGAGCTTCTACGAGCAGTACTTC. This encodes CAISGGLESFYEQYF.

The CDR3 nucleotides read TGTGCCAGTAGTGCCCAGGGGGGCACTGAAGCTTTCTTT. Translation: CASSAQGGTEAFF. V and J are TRBV19 and TRBJ1-1, with 7 bases identical to TRBD1. The germline gives CDR1 LNHDA, CDR2 SQIVND (reference sequence). The CDR3 spans 13 residues. V lost 5 bases to trimming and J lost 4 bases; unmatched junction nucleotides: 4.